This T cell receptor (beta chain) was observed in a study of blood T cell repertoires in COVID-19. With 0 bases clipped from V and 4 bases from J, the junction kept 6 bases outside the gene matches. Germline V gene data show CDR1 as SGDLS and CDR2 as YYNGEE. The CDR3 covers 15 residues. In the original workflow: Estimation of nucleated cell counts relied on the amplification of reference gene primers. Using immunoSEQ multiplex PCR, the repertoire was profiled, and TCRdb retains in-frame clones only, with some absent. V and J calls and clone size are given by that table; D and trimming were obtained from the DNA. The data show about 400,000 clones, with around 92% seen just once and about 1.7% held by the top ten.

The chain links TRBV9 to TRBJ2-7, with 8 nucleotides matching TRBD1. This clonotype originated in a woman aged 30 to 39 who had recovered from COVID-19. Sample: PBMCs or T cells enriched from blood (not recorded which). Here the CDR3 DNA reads TGTGCCAGCAGCGTAGGGGGCAGGGGGCAATACGAGCAGTACTTC. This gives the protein CASSVGGRGQYEQYF.